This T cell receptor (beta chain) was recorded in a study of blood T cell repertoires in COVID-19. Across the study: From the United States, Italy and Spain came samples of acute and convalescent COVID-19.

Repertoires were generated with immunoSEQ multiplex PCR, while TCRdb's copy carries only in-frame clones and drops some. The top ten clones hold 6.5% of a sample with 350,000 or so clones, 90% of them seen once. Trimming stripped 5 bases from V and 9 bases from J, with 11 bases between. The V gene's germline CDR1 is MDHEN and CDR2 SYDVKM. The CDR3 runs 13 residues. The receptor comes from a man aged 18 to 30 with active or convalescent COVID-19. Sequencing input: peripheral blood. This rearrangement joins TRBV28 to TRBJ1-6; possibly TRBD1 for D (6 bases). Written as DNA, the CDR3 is TGTGCCAGCAGTGCGCAGGGGCGTTCACCCCTCCACTTT. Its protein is CASSAQGRSPLHF.